This T cell receptor (beta chain) was sequenced in a study of blood T cell repertoires in COVID-19. Background on the study: Acute-phase and convalescent COVID-19 samples originated in the United States, Italy and Spain. The analysed material was cDNA or gDNA that came from T cells, B-cell-depleted T cells, or PBMCs.

In the authors' methods: Estimation of nucleated cell counts was performed using reference gene primer amplification. The table came from immunoSEQ multiplex PCR; TCRdb's copy has only in-frame clones and leaves some out. That table supplies the V and J calls and clone size; D and trimming were determined from the DNA. The data show roughly 290,000 clones, with around 86% seen just once and around 2.1% held by the top ten. The germline V gene encodes CDR1 SNHLY and CDR2 FYNNEI. V lost 7 bases and J lost 4, with 21 bases in between. The CDR3 contains 16 residues. The clonotype originates from a woman aged 25 to 39 who had recovered from COVID-19. The genes are TRBV2 and TRBJ2-3, with D perhaps TRBD2 (7 bases). Sample: peripheral blood. The CDR3 sequence is CASKRGTGGASDTQYF. As DNA, the CDR3 is TGTGCCAGCAAGAGGGGTACGGGGGGCGCATCAGATACGCAGTATTTT.